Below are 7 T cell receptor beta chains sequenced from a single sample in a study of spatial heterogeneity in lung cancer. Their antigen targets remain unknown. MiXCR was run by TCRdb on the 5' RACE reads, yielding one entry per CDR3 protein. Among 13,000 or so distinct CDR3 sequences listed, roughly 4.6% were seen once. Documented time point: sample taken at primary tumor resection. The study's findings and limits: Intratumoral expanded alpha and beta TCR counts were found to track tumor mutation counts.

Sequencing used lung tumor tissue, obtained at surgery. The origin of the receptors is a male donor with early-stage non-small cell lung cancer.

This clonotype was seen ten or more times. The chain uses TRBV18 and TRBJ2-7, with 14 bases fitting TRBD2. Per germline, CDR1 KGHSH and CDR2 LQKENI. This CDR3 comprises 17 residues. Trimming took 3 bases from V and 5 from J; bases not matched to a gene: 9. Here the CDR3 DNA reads TGTGCCAGCTCACCTCCATGGGGGACTAGCGGGGGAGACGAGCAGTACTTC. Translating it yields CASSPPWGTSGGDEQYF.

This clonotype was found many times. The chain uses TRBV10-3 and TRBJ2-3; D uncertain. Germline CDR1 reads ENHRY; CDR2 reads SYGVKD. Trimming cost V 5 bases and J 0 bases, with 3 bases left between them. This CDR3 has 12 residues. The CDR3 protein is CAISSSTDTQYF. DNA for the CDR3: TGTGCCATCAGTTCAAGCACAGATACGCAGTATTTT.

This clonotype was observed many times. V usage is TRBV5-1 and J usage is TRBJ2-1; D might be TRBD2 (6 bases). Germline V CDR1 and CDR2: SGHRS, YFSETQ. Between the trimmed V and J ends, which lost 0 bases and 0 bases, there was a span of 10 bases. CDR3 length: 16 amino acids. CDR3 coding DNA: TGCGCCAGCAGCTTGGTTGGGGGGAGCTCCTACAATGAGCAGTTCTTC. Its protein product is CASSLVGGSSYNEQFF. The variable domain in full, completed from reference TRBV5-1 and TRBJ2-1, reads KAGVTQTPRYLIKTRGQQVTLSCSPISGHRSVSWYQQTPGQGLQFLFEYFSETQRNKGNFPGRFSGRQFSNSRSEMNVSTLELGDSALYLCASSLVGGSSYNEQFFGPGTRLTVL.

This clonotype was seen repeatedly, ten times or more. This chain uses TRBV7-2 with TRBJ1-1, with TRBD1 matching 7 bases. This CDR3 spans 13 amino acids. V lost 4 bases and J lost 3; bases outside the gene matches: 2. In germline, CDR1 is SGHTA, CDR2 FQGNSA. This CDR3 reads CASSSDRDTEAFF. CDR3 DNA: TGTGCCAGCAGCTCCGACAGGGACACTGAAGCTTTCTTT.

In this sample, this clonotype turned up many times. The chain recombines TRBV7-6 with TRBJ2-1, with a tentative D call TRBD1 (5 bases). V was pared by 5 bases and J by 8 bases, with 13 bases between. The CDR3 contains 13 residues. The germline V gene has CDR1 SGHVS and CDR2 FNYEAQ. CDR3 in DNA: TGTGCCAGCAGCCTGGGGCCGAATTATGAGCAGTTCTTC. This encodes CASSLGPNYEQFF. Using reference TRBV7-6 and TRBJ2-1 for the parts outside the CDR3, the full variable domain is GAGVSQSPRYKVTKRGQDVALRCDPISGHVSLYWYRQALGQGPEFLTYFNYEAQQDKSGLPNDRFSAERPEGSISTLTIQRTEQRDSAMYRCASSLGPNYEQFFGPGTRLTVL.

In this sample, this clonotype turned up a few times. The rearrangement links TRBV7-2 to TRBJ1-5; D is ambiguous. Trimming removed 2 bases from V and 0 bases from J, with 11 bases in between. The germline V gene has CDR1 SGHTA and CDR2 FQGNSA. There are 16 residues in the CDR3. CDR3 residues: CASSLRGVYSNQPQHF. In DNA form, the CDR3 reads TGTGCCAGCAGCTTACGTGGGGTTTATAGCAATCAGCCCCAGCATTTT.

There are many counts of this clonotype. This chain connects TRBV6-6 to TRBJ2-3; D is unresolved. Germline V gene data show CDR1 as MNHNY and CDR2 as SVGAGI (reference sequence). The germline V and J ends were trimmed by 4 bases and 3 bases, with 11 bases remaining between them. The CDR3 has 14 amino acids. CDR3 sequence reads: CASSFLVGTDTQYF. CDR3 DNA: TGTGCCAGCAGTTTTCTAGTCGGGACAGATACGCAGTATTTT.